Listed below are T cell receptor beta chains from one sample, sequenced in a study of shared clonotypes between healthy human individuals. TCRdb's table, derived via immunoSEQ multiplex PCR, lists solely in-frame clones and lacks some. The table has 800,000 or so clones, 90% to 98% seen once. Sequencing was carried out using naive CD8+ T cells sorted from blood. These receptor sequences come from a man in his thirties or forties in good health. CDR3s include the opening cysteine and the closing phenylalanine or tryptophan.

J,V,length,CDR3
TRBJ2-7,TRBV4-1,14,CASSPSVSSYEQYF
TRBJ1-1,TRBV7-2,12,CASTPNGKEAFF
TRBJ2-5,TRBV27,16,CASSSLAGDQGETQYF
TRBJ2-3,TRBV7-6,20,CASSKIPDRSSGTSTDTQYF
TRBJ2-5,TRBV14,14,CASSQEDAQETQYF
TRBJ2-7,TRBV7-9,12,CASSPTSYEQYF
TRBJ1-1,TRBV4-1,15,CASSQDPGANTEAFF
TRBJ2-6,TRBV9,15,CASSVEGSGANVLTF
TRBJ2-1,TRBV7-9,13,CASSPPSYNEQFF
TRBJ2-2,TRBV27,13,CASSPSSTGELFF
TRBJ2-3,TRBV12-2,17,CASRLTFPGLGTDTQYF
TRBJ1-1,TRBV25-1,13,CASSERAVTEAFF
TRBJ2-7,TRBV5-1,13,CASSLGQFYEQYF
TRBJ1-2,TRBV6-6,16,CASSYITVSGGYGYTF
TRBJ1-5,TRBV10-3,12,CAISDSDQPQHF
TRBJ2-7,TRBV28,12,CASSLSNYEQYF
TRBJ1-5,TRBV11-3,14,CASSSTGGDQPQHF
TRBJ2-2,TRBV4-3,16,CASSQGTALGTGELFF
TRBJ2-1,TRBV7-6,16,CASSLGAPSSYNEQFF
TRBJ2-2,TRBV9,13,CASSVEGTGELFF
TRBJ2-2,TRBV9,16,CASSTLGQTNTGELFF